These 23 T cell receptor beta chains were all obtained from the same sample, sequenced in a study of Ad26.COV2.S vaccination and SARS-CoV-2 variants. Sequencing used immunoSEQ multiplex PCR; TCRdb keeps in-frame clones, though not all of them. This sample yields about 350,000 clones, of which roughly nine tenths are seen a single time; 5.5% to 7% belongs to the top ten. Treatment denoted: approximately 18 received Ad26.COV2.S at low or high dose, single or two shots; about 5 received placebo; per-sample allocation not given. Specimen acquisition occurred on day 63 following the initial vaccine or placebo injection. The specimen was peripheral blood, collected in a trial of Ad26.COV2.S vaccine versus placebo. These TCRs come from a person between 18 and 65 years old who received the Ad26.COV2.S COVID-19 vaccine or a placebo.

CDR3 in DNA: TGTGCCAGCAGTTACTCCTGGAGGTTGGGGAACACTGAAGCTTTCTTT. Translating gives CASSYSWRLGNTEAFF. This chain uses TRBV6-5 with TRBJ1-1; no clear D. Germline CDR1 and CDR2: MNHEY and SVGAGI. The CDR3 extends over 16 amino acids. The V end was cut by 0 bases, the J end by 1 base, with 12 bases between.

This chain uses TRBV2 with TRBJ2-7; TRBD1 matches 9 bases. The CDR3 sequence is 14 residues long. Germline CDR1 reads SNHLY; CDR2 reads FYNNEI. The J segment lost 7 bases and the V segment lost 7 bases, leaving 11 bases of the junction unmatched. CDR3 in DNA: TGTGCCAGCACCCCTGGGGGGACAGGGACGGAGCAGTACTTC. Amino acid sequence: CASTPGGTGTEQYF.

The V gene is TRBV3-1 (or the pseudogene TRBV3-2), the J gene TRBJ2-1; no firm D call. CDR3 length: 12 residues. Germline CDR1 reads LGHDT; CDR2 reads YNNKEL (reference sequence). Trimming removed 3 bases at V and 5 bases at J, with 5 bases between. CDR3 region: CASSHLHNEQFF. Here the CDR3 DNA reads TGTGCCAGCAGCCATTTGCACAATGAGCAGTTCTTC.

Regarding this clone: A junction end diverges from the germline sequence, so it may reflect a read error. The chain couples TRBV27 to TRBJ2-7, with 7 bases fitting TRBD2. The CDR3 totals 15 residues. The germline CDR1 and CDR2 sequences are MNHEY and SMNVEV (reference sequence). For the CDR3, the DNA is TGTGCCAGCAGTTCCCCGACTAGCTACTCCCACGAGCAGTACTTC. This encodes CASSSPTSYSHEQYF.

The chain recombines TRBV30 with TRBJ2-7; 9 bases map to TRBD2. The CDR3 is 15 residues long. With 4 bases clipped from V and 2 bases from J, the junction kept 9 bases outside the gene matches. From germline, CDR1 is GTSNPN and CDR2 SVGIG (reference sequence). CDR3 amino acids: CAWKAGGPITYEQYF. The CDR3 DNA reads TGTGCCTGGAAGGCGGGGGGGCCGATTACCTACGAGCAGTACTTC.

This clone was seen more than once but under ten times. CDR3 in amino acids: CATSREYGQTNTGELFF. The CDR3 DNA reads as TGTGCCACCAGCAGAGAATATGGACAGACGAACACCGGGGAGCTGTTTTTT. The chain joins TRBV15 to TRBJ2-2; maybe TRBD1 (6 bases). Trimming removed 0 bases from V and 0 bases from J, with 11 bases in between. The CDR3 is made up of 17 amino acids. In germline, CDR1 is LNHNV, CDR2 YYDKDF (reference sequence).

This chain links TRBV6-2 or TRBV6-3 with TRBJ2-5; no firm D call. Germline V gives CDR1 MNHEY, CDR2 SVGEGT. This CDR3 region has 15 residues. V gave up 0 bases and J gave up 4 bases, with 12 bases separating them. The CDR3 here is CASSYSILLSETQYF. The DNA for the CDR3 is TGTGCCAGCAGTTACTCGATCCTTTTATCAGAGACCCAGTACTTC.

The genes are TRBV28 and TRBJ2-2, with a tentative D call TRBD1 (5 bases). The CDR3 runs 14 residues. Germline V gives CDR1 MDHEN, CDR2 SYDVKM. Trimming removed 5 bases at V and 2 bases at J, with 9 bases between. The CDR3 is CASSVGLNTGELFF. Written as DNA, the CDR3 is TGTGCCAGCAGTGTGGGGCTTAACACCGGGGAGCTGTTTTTT. Supplemented by reference TRBV28 and TRBJ2-2, the full variable domain reads DVKVTQSSRYLVKRTGEKVFLECVQDMDHENMFWYRQDPGLGLRLIYFSYDVKMKEKGDIPEGYSVSREKKERFSLILESASTNQTSMYLCASSVGLNTGELFFGEGSRLTVL.

Written as DNA, the CDR3 is TGTGCTAGTGGTTTGCCCACAACCCACGGCCCGGGGGACTATGGCTACACCTTC. Translation gives CASGLPTTHGPGDYGYTF. The gene calls are TRBV12-5 and TRBJ1-2; weak D call: TRBD1 (5 bases). The germline CDR1 and CDR2 sequences are LGHNT and FRNRAP. The CDR3 loop spans 18 amino acids. The V gene lost 2 bases and the J gene lost 3 bases, with 22 bases spanning the gap. The full variable domain, completed using reference TRBV12-5 and TRBJ1-2, is DARVTQTPRHKVTEMGQEVTMRCQPILGHNTVFWYRQTMMQGLELLAYFRNRAPLDDSGMPKDRFSAEMPDATLATLKIQPSEPRDSAVYFCASGLPTTHGPGDYGYTFGSGTRLTVV.

The chain couples TRBV7-8 to TRBJ1-2; a weak D match, TRBD1 (5 bases). Between the trimmed V and J ends, which lost 6 bases and 6 bases, there was a span of 17 bases. This CDR3 spans 14 amino acids. Germline lookup yields CDR1 SGHVS and CDR2 FQNEAQ. The CDR3 is CASRSGRWNDGYTF. CDR3 bases: TGTGCCAGCAGATCGGGACGGTGGAATGATGGCTACACCTTC.

J is TRBJ1-6 and V is TRBV3-1 (or the pseudogene TRBV3-2), with TRBD1 matching over 8 bases. The germline V gene has CDR1 LGHDT and CDR2 YNNKEL (reference sequence). The CDR3 contains 15 residues. Losses at the gene ends were 2 bases for V and 7 bases for J; bases not matched to a gene: 4. The CDR3 bases are TGTGCCAGCAGCCAAAGGGGACAGGCGAATTCACCCCTCCACTTT. This codes for CASSQRGQANSPLHF.

The chain combines TRBV28 with TRBJ1-5; a possible D gene is TRBD1 (6 bases). This CDR3 spans 17 amino acids. Germline CDR1 reads MDHEN; CDR2 reads SYDVKM. The ends were cut back, 7 bases at V and 3 bases at J, with 22 bases in the middle. The CDR3 region is CASIISGTLKSNQPQHF. Here the CDR3 DNA reads TGTGCCAGCATTATATCCGGGACACTTAAATCCAATCAGCCCCAGCATTTT.

The V call is TRBV28, the J call TRBJ2-3; perhaps TRBD2 as D (5 bases). Trimming shortened V by 6 bases and J by 1 base, and 14 bases separated the two germline ends. This CDR3 is 15 amino acids long. Germline V gene sequence: CDR1 MDHEN, CDR2 SYDVKM. CDR3 sequence (DNA): TGTGCCAGCAGCCTTCCCGTCGGGGGCACAGATACGCAGTATTTT. Encoded protein: CASSLPVGGTDTQYF.

The chain uses TRBV2 and TRBJ2-1; tentative D call: TRBD2 (5 bases). This CDR3 comprises 13 residues. V was shortened by 4 bases and J by 6 bases, with 10 bases between the two germline ends. CDR1 SNHLY and CDR2 FYNNEI come from the germline V gene. CDR3 loop: CASSVSVVNEQFF. The CDR3 nucleotides are TGTGCCAGCAGTGTTAGCGTTGTCAATGAGCAGTTCTTC.

This chain connects TRBV7-8 to TRBJ2-3; D is perhaps TRBD2 (6 bases). V lost 0 bases and J lost 1, with 14 bases in between. Germline-derived CDR1 and CDR2 are SGHVS and FQNEAQ. The CDR3 is made up of 17 amino acids. The CDR3 region has the DNA TGTGCCAGCAGCTTAGCGCGCAGCGGAGGGCGCACAGATACGCAGTATTTT. Residues: CASSLARSGGRTDTQYF.

The CDR3 DNA reads TGTGCCAGCAGGGGGGGGACGAGTAATCAGCCCCAGCATTTT. Translated, it gives CASRGGTSNQPQHF. The V gene is TRBV27, the J gene TRBJ1-5, with TRBD1 as a possible D gene (5 bases). There are 14 residues in the CDR3. V lost 6 bases and J lost 4, with 13 bases in between. CDR1 is MNHEY and CDR2 is SMNVEV in the germline V gene (reference sequence).

The chain links TRBV29-1 to TRBJ1-2; D unresolved. Deletions cut 3 bases from V and 6 bases from J, with 8 bases between. This CDR3 has 11 residues. Germline V CDR1 and CDR2: SQVTM, ANQGSEA. The CDR3 DNA follows: TGCAGCGTTGAGGTTGGACATGGCTACACCTTC. Translated: CSVEVGHGYTF.

The J gene is TRBJ1-4, the V gene TRBV11-1; 7 positions agree with TRBD1. V was pared by 5 bases and J by 7 bases, with 7 bases of the junction left unmatched. The germline CDR1 and CDR2 sequences are SGHAT and FQDESV (reference sequence). This CDR3 region has 14 residues. As DNA, the CDR3 is TGTGCCAGCAGCCGCAGACAGGGACGTGAAAAACTGTTTTTT. Translated, it gives CASSRRQGREKLFF.

The chain couples TRBV11-3 to TRBJ2-5, with TRBD2 matching 9 bases. Germline CDR1 reads SGHNT; CDR2 reads YENEEA. The CDR3 is 17 residues long. V was clipped by 5 bases and J by 5 bases; unmatched bases: 15. CDR3 residues: CASSPRRVAGVGETQYF. The CDR3, as DNA: TGTGCCAGCAGCCCCCGTCGGGTAGCGGGAGTAGGGGAGACCCAGTACTTC.

The genes are TRBV27 and TRBJ2-1; tentatively, D is TRBD1 or TRBD2 (6 bases each). Germline V gene data show CDR1 as MNHEY and CDR2 as SMNVEV (reference sequence). V dropped 6 bases and J dropped 6 bases, with 12 bases sitting between them. This CDR3 is built from 13 residues. This chain's CDR3 is CASRREGGNEQFF. The CDR3 coding sequence is TGTGCCAGCAGAAGAGAGGGGGGCAATGAGCAGTTCTTC.

The rearrangement links TRBV10-2 to TRBJ2-5; 7 nucleotides align to TRBD1. The CDR3 sequence is 16 residues long. Per the germline V gene, CDR1 is WSHSY and CDR2 is SAAADI. Trimming at V came to 0 bases and at J to 3 bases, leaving 7 bases not matched to a gene. In DNA form, the CDR3 reads TGCGCCAGCAGTGAGTCGTCGAGGGGGCGAAAAGAGACCCAGTACTTC. Its protein product is CASSESSRGRKETQYF.

J is TRBJ1-5 and V is TRBV19, with 7 positions matching TRBD1. This CDR3 contains 13 residues. Germline values: CDR1 LNHDA, CDR2 SQIVND (reference sequence). The V and J ends lost 9 bases and 4 bases, in that order; junction bases with no gene match: 6. CDR3 region: CASSGDRNQPQHF. CDR3 nucleotide sequence: TGTGCCAGCTCGGGGGACAGAAATCAGCCCCAGCATTTT.

This chain links TRBV15 with TRBJ2-7, with a possible D match to TRBD1 (6 bases). The V gene lost 1 base and the J gene lost 1 base, with 14 bases spanning the gap. The CDR3 extends over 16 amino acids. Per germline, CDR1 LNHNV and CDR2 YYDKDF (reference sequence). The CDR3 protein is CATSRGPYRESYEQYF. Here the CDR3 DNA reads TGTGCCACCAGCAGAGGCCCGTACAGGGAATCCTACGAGCAGTACTTC.